Listed here are 26 T cell receptor beta chains from one sample, sequenced in a study of blood T cell repertoires in COVID-19. Clones were read by immunoSEQ multiplex PCR, and TCRdb kept only the in-frame ones, dropping some. The sample holds 250,000 or so clones, about nine tenths seen once. Source material: peripheral blood. The source of these receptors is a man between 40 and 49 years old with active or convalescent COVID-19.

The table lists this clone with a count of one. V gene TRBV19 combines with J gene TRBJ1-2; unclear D gene. Germline-derived CDR1 and CDR2 are LNHDA and SQIVND (reference sequence). The CDR3 totals 11 residues. V lost 10 bases and J 1 base, leaving 7 bases between the germline ends. The DNA for the CDR3 is TGTGCCACCCAGGTTAACTATGGCTACACCTTC. The encoded protein is CATQVNYGYTF.

The chain carries TRBV5-1 and TRBJ2-7, with D maybe TRBD2 (6 bases). The CDR3 has 13 residues. V was shortened by 3 bases and J by 3 bases, with 10 bases between the two germline ends. Per the germline V gene, CDR1 is SGHRS and CDR2 is YFSETQ. The CDR3 DNA is TGCGCCAGCAGCTCGGGGGTGAGCTACGAGCAGTACTTC. Amino acids: CASSSGVSYEQYF.

V usage is TRBV5-6 and J usage is TRBJ2-7; 9 bases match TRBD1. The J segment lost 6 bases and the V segment lost 3 bases, leaving 1 base of the junction unmatched. Looked up from germline, CDR1 is SGHDT and CDR2 is YYEEEE. There are 12 residues in the CDR3. The CDR3 region has the DNA TGTGCCAGCAGCTGGGGACAGGGCGAGCAGTACTTC. Protein: CASSWGQGEQYF.

The chain combines TRBV29-1 with TRBJ2-7, with a weak D call TRBD2 (7 bases). Trimming took 4 bases from V and 2 from J, leaving 15 bases between them. Germline V CDR1 and CDR2: SQVTM, ANQGSEA. CDR3 size: 14 residues. The CDR3 nucleotides are TGCAGCGTTGCGGGGCTCGGGGGGCCCTACGAGCAGTACTTC. Its translation is CSVAGLGGPYEQYF.

The chain employs TRBV5-6 and TRBJ2-1; maybe TRBD1 (6 bases). V was trimmed by 3 bases and J by 8 bases, leaving 15 bases between them. The CDR3 is 14 residues long. Germline V CDR1 and CDR2: SGHDT, YYEEEE. The CDR3 loop reads CASSWGTRLDEQFF. The CDR3 DNA reads TGTGCCAGCAGCTGGGGGACACGGCTCGATGAGCAGTTCTTC.

The chain recombines TRBV30 with TRBJ2-7; weak D call: TRBD2 (6 bases). The germline V gene encodes CDR1 GTSNPN and CDR2 SVGIG (reference sequence). Trimming stripped 6 bases from V and 3 bases from J, with 15 bases between. The CDR3 runs 13 residues. The CDR3 here is CACQLVGGYEQYF. The CDR3 DNA sequence: TGTGCCTGCCAACTTGTGGGGGGCTACGAGCAGTACTTC.

This clone was counted once. The chain employs TRBV27 and TRBJ2-2; a possible D gene is TRBD1 (6 bases). This CDR3 has 14 residues. Germline V gene lookup returns CDR1 MNHEY and CDR2 SMNVEV (reference sequence). V lost 2 bases and J lost 7, with 11 bases in between. CDR3 sequence reads: CASSLGQGSGELFF. Here the CDR3 DNA reads TGTGCCAGCAGTTTAGGGCAGGGGAGCGGGGAGCTGTTTTTT.

The rearrangement uses TRBV9 and TRBJ2-3; 7 bases fit TRBD2. CDR1 is SGDLS and CDR2 is YYNGEE in the germline V gene. V lost 0 bases, J lost 2 bases, and 6 bases stayed unmatched. The CDR3 is made up of 16 amino acids. CDR3: CASSVAGGTTTDTQYF. As DNA, the CDR3 is TGTGCCAGCAGCGTAGCTGGAGGGACTACCACAGATACGCAGTATTTT.

The gene calls are TRBV5-6 and TRBJ1-5; a possible D gene is TRBD1 (6 bases). The germline CDR1 and CDR2 sequences are SGHDT and YYEEEE. Trimming cost V 3 bases and J 5 bases, with 12 bases left between them. The CDR3 totals 14 residues. CDR3 protein: CASSSTGWDQPQHF. CDR3 bases: TGTGCCAGCAGCTCTACAGGGTGGGATCAGCCCCAGCATTTT. The full variable domain, rest sourced from reference TRBV5-6 and TRBJ1-5, is DAGVTQSPTHLIKTRGQQVTLRCSPKSGHDTVSWYQQALGQGPQFIFQYYEEEERQRGNFPDRFSGHQFPNYSSELNVNALLLGDSALYLCASSSTGWDQPQHFGDGTRLSIL.

V usage is TRBV30 and J usage is TRBJ1-3, with D possibly TRBD1 on 6 matching bases. Germline V gene data show CDR1 as GTSNPN and CDR2 as SVGIG (reference sequence). The CDR3 loop spans 15 amino acids. V was clipped by 5 bases and J by 3 bases, with 17 bases between them. The CDR3 coding sequence is TGTGCCTGGGTAGACAGGCGCCGGGATGGAAACACCATATATTTT. This gives the protein CAWVDRRRDGNTIYF.

This clone appeared once. The gene calls are TRBV5-6 and TRBJ1-3, with 7 bases aligning to TRBD1. V shed 5 bases, J shed 4 bases, and the junction held 6 bases outside the gene matches. Looked up from germline, CDR1 is SGHDT and CDR2 is YYEEEE. The CDR3 contains 14 residues. The CDR3 is CASRGDSDGNTIYF. The DNA of the CDR3 is TGTGCCAGCAGGGGGGACAGTGACGGAAACACCATATATTTT.

The chain joins TRBV24-1 to TRBJ2-1, with 8 bases aligning to TRBD1. This CDR3 comprises 15 residues. The junction had 6 bases not matched to a gene; V was cut back by 3 bases and J by 6 bases. Germline CDR1 KGHDR, CDR2 SFDVKD. CDR3 DNA sequence: TGTGCCACCAGTGATCACCAGGGGGCGGTCAATGAGCAGTTCTTC. Translating gives CATSDHQGAVNEQFF.

J is TRBJ2-6 and V is TRBV19; D might be TRBD1 (6 bases). The germline V gene has CDR1 LNHDA and CDR2 SQIVND (reference sequence). This CDR3 comprises 16 residues. V was clipped by 0 bases and J by 0 bases, with 6 bases between them. CDR3 sequence reads: CASSIEQGSGANVLTF. CDR3 in DNA: TGTGCCAGTAGTATAGAACAGGGCTCTGGGGCCAACGTCCTGACTTTC.

The CDR3 nucleotides read TGCAGCGTTGAGGCCGGGGGTGGAGATACGCAGTATTTT. Translation gives CSVEAGGGDTQYF. The V call is TRBV29-1, the J call TRBJ2-3; tentative D call: TRBD2 (6 bases). The V end was cut by 3 bases, the J end by 5 bases, with 12 bases between. The germline V gene has CDR1 SQVTM and CDR2 ANQGSEA. The CDR3 extends over 13 amino acids.

V gene TRBV9 combines with J gene TRBJ2-7, with D tentatively TRBD2 (6 bases). The germline gives CDR1 SGDLS, CDR2 YYNGEE. The CDR3 length is 13 residues. The germline V and J ends were trimmed by 0 bases and 7 bases, with 11 bases remaining between them. As DNA, the CDR3 is TGTGCCAGCAGCGTAGAAGTCGCGGGGGAGCAGTACTTC. Translated: CASSVEVAGEQYF.

The chain employs TRBV6-5 and TRBJ1-2; no clear D. The CDR3 covers 14 residues. Germline CDR1 and CDR2: MNHEY and SVGAGI. Trimming removed 4 bases from V and 6 bases from J, with 15 bases in between. CDR3 protein: CASSSTQIFNGYTF. The DNA of the CDR3 is TGTGCCAGCAGTTCAACACAGATCTTTAATGGCTACACCTTC.

V is TRBV7-2 and J is TRBJ1-6; perhaps TRBD1 as D (5 bases). The ends were cut back, 1 base at V and 7 bases at J, with 5 bases in the middle. The CDR3 is 13 amino acids. In germline, CDR1 is SGHTA, CDR2 FQGNSA. The DNA for the CDR3 is TGTGCCAGCAGCTTAGACAGGAATTCACCCCTCCACTTT. As protein: CASSLDRNSPLHF. Supplemented by reference TRBV7-2 and TRBJ1-6, the full variable domain reads GAGVSQSPSNKVTEKGKDVELRCDPISGHTALYWYRQSLGQGLEFLIYFQGNSAPDKSGLPSDRFSAERTGGSVSTLTIQRTQQEDSAVYLCASSLDRNSPLHFGNGTRLTVT.

Only one count was recorded for this clone. The V call is TRBV18, the J call TRBJ2-2; TRBD2 might be the D (6 bases). Per the germline V gene, CDR1 is KGHSH and CDR2 is LQKENI. The V and J ends lost 1 base and 6 bases respectively, with 12 bases between them. The CDR3 is 15 residues long. The CDR3 DNA sequence: TGTGCCAGCTCACCACGAACGGGGGACGCCGGGGAGCTGTTTTTT. Its protein product is CASSPRTGDAGELFF.

This chain links TRBV30 with TRBJ2-1; D remains ambiguous. V lost 2 bases and J lost 1, with 12 bases in between. The V gene's germline CDR1 is GTSNPN and CDR2 SVGIG (reference sequence). The CDR3 has 15 residues. This CDR3 is CAWSFDGLSYNEQFF. CDR3 nucleotide sequence: TGTGCCTGGAGTTTTGACGGGTTGTCCTACAATGAGCAGTTCTTC.

The chain couples TRBV27 to TRBJ2-1; 10 bases fit TRBD2. Germline V gene sequence: CDR1 MNHEY, CDR2 SMNVEV (reference sequence). The CDR3 loop spans 16 amino acids. The junction had 4 bases not matched to a gene; V was cut back by 2 bases and J by 3 bases. The CDR3 sequence: CASSLVAGGFYNEQFF. As DNA, the CDR3 is TGTGCCAGCAGTTTAGTAGCGGGGGGATTCTACAATGAGCAGTTCTTC.

The V and J genes are TRBV27 and TRBJ2-1; 9 nucleotides line up with TRBD2. With V trimmed by 6 bases and J by 8 bases, 5 bases remained unmatched. The CDR3 loop spans 13 amino acids. The germline V gene encodes CDR1 MNHEY and CDR2 SMNVEV (reference sequence). CDR3 DNA sequence: TGTGCCAGCAGCCGCGGGAGGGCGGATGAGCAGTTCTTC. Translating it yields CASSRGRADEQFF.

The chain links TRBV4-1 to TRBJ2-7; weak D call: TRBD2 (5 bases). Trimming took 0 bases from V and 3 from J, leaving 15 bases between them. Germline V CDR1 and CDR2: MGHRA, YSYEKL. This CDR3 comprises 16 residues. CDR3 coding DNA: TGCGCCAGCAGCCAAGATCCCCTAGCCTTAAGCTACGAGCAGTACTTC. Encoded protein: CASSQDPLALSYEQYF.

The chain uses TRBV7-9 and TRBJ2-5; 11 bases agree with TRBD2. Germline values: CDR1 SEHNR, CDR2 FQNEAQ (reference sequence). This CDR3 has 16 amino acids. J lost 5 bases, V lost 5 bases, and 10 bases had no gene match. The CDR3 here is CASSPLAGGPPETQYF. Written as DNA, the CDR3 is TGTGCCAGCAGCCCCTTAGCGGGAGGGCCGCCGGAGACCCAGTACTTC. Drawing the rest from reference TRBV7-9 and TRBJ2-5, the complete variable domain is DTGVSQNPRHKITKRGQNVTFRCDPISEHNRLYWYRQTLGQGPEFLTYFQNEAQLEKSRLLSDRFSAERPKGSFSTLEIQRTEQGDSAMYLCASSPLAGGPPETQYFGPGTRLLVL.

The chain uses TRBV24-1 and TRBJ1-2, with D possibly being TRBD1 (6 bases). The CDR3 contains 14 residues. Germline CDR1 KGHDR, CDR2 SFDVKD. V was trimmed by 4 bases and J by 2 bases, leaving 10 bases between them. The CDR3 sequence: CATSDYRANYGYTF. The CDR3 nucleotides read TGTGCCACCAGTGACTACAGGGCAAACTATGGCTACACCTTC.

The rearrangement links TRBV5-4 to TRBJ1-1; 9 bases line up with TRBD1. V lost 4 bases to trimming and J lost 6 bases; unmatched junction nucleotides: 7. The germline V gene encodes CDR1 SGHNT and CDR2 YYREEE (reference sequence). The CDR3 has 14 residues. The CDR3 region is CASSPGQGIAEAFF. CDR3 DNA: TGTGCCAGCAGCCCAGGACAGGGGATCGCTGAAGCTTTCTTT.

V and J are TRBV7-9 and TRBJ2-7, with TRBD1 identical over 10 bases. The CDR3 runs to 15 residues. CDR1 is SEHNR, CDR2 FQNEAQ, per germline (reference sequence). J was trimmed by 5 bases and V by 2 bases; bases with no gene match: 6. The CDR3 protein is CASSLPGQGINEQYF. The CDR3 region has the DNA TGTGCCAGCAGCTTACCGGGACAGGGGATAAACGAGCAGTACTTC. Drawing the rest from reference TRBV7-9 and TRBJ2-7, the complete variable domain is DTGVSQNPRHKITKRGQNVTFRCDPISEHNRLYWYRQTLGQGPEFLTYFQNEAQLEKSRLLSDRFSAERPKGSFSTLEIQRTEQGDSAMYLCASSLPGQGINEQYFGPGTRLTVT.